This T cell receptor beta chain was captured in a study of Graves' ophthalmopathy and Graves' hyperthyroidism. About the study: Researchers obtained peripheral blood at initial diagnosis, before any treatment had begun. Study findings and constraints: Among expanded thyroid clonotypes above 0.001 frequency, most also occurred in blood.

On this clonotype itself: Antigen unknown.

The V and J ends lost 4 bases and 4 bases respectively, with 18 bases between them. Germline CDR1 SGDLS, CDR2 YYNGEE. This CDR3 contains 16 residues. RNA transcripts were the template, and TCR beta CDR3 regions were amplified from them. A first-round RT-PCR used HTBI primers, followed by a second-round multiplex PCR. MiXCR, run by TCRdb on the multiplex PCR reads, gives a single entry per CDR3 protein. Counted here are 600,000 to 950,000 distinct CDR3 sequences, around 40% occurring once; the ten biggest clones make up approximately 46%. Donors with ophthalmopathy: moderate-to-severe activity, CAS ≥3, NOSPECS ≥4, duration under 3 months. None of the included patients had other autoimmune diseases, uncontrolled infections, pregnancy or lactation, as these led to exclusion.

The rearrangement uses TRBV9 and TRBJ1-5; a possible D gene is TRBD1 (6 bases). This receptor was identified in an adult man with Graves' ophthalmopathy. Sequenced input: peripheral blood. CDR3 DNA: TGTGCCAGCAGCCAAGGGACCGGGACACTGAATCAGCCCCAGCATTTT. This translates into CASSQGTGTLNQPQHF.